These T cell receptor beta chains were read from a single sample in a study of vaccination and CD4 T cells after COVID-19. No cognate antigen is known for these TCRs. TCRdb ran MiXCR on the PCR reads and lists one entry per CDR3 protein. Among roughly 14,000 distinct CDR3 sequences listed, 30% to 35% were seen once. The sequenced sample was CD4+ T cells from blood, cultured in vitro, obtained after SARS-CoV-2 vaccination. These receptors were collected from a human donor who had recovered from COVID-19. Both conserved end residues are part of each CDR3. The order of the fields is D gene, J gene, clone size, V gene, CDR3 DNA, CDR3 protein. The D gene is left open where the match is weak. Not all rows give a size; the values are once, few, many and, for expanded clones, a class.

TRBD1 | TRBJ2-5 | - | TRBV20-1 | TGCAGTGCTAGAGACCGGACAGGGGTACGAGAGACCCAGTACTTC | CSARDRTGVRETQYF
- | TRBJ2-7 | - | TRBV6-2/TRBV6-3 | TGTGCCAGCAGTTACTCCCTAGAAAACTACTACGAGCAGTACTTC | CASSYSLENYYEQYF
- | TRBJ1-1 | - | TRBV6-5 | TGTGCCAGCAGTTATTCCAGACGCTGGTTGAACACTGAAGCTTTCTTT | CASSYSRRWLNTEAFF
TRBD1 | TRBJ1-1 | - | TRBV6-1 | TGTGCCAGCAGTCCTTCCGGCAGGGGGGGTTACACTGAAGCTTTCTTT | CASSPSGRGGYTEAFF
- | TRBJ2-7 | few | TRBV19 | TGTGCCAGTAGTATCGGCAGGCTGGGCTCCTACGAGCAGTACTTC | CASSIGRLGSYEQYF
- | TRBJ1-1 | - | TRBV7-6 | TGTGCCAGCAGCTCCGTTTCTAGGAACACTGAAGCTTTCTTT | CASSSVSRNTEAFF
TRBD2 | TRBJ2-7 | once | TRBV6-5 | TGTGCCAGCAGTTACTCGGGAGGGACCTACGAGCAGTACTTC | CASSYSGGTYEQYF
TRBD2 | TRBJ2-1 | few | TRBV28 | TGTGCCAGCAGTGGCGCCCTAGCGGGAGCCTACAATGAGCAGTTCTTC | CASSGALAGAYNEQFF
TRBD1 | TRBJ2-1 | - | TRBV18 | TGTGCCAGCTCACAAGAACAGGGGGCAAGGAATGAGCAGTTCTTC | CASSQEQGARNEQFF
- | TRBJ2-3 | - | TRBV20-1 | TGCAGTGCTACGCTAAGCACAGATACGCAGTATTTT | CSATLSTDTQYF
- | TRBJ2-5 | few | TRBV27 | TGTGCCAGCAGGGCCAAAGACAGGTCCCAAGAGACCCAGTACTTC | CASRAKDRSQETQYF
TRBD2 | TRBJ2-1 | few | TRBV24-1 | TGTGTCACCATAGGAGCGGGGAGGGATAGTGAGCAGTTCTTC | CVTIGAGRDSEQFF
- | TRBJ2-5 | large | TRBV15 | TGTGCCACCAGCAGCTTTGCGGGAGAGACCCAGTACTTC | CATSSFAGETQYF
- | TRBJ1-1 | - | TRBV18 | TGTGCCAGCTCACCACAGGGACCTAACACTGAAGCTTTCTTT | CASSPQGPNTEAFF
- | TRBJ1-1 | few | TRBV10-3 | TGTGCCATCAGTGAGGAGACTCCTAACACTGAAGCTTTCTTT | CAISEETPNTEAFF
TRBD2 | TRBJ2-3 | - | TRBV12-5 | TGTGCTAGTGGGAACGGGGGACTAGCGAGAACAGATACGCAGTATTTT | CASGNGGLARTDTQYF
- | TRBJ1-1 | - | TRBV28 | TGTGCCAGCAGTTTAAGCGGGCGGCTGAACACTGAAGCTTTCTTT | CASSLSGRLNTEAFF
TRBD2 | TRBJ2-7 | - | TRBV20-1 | TGCAGTGCTAGAGATCGGCTAGCGGGATATTTCGGGGCCTACGAGCAGTACTTC | CSARDRLAGYFGAYEQYF
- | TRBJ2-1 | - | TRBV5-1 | TGCGCCAGCAGCTTGGGACTAGTCGGGGGAAGCTCCTACAATGAGCAGTTCTTC | CASSLGLVGGSSYNEQFF
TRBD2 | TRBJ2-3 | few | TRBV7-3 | TGTGCCAGCAGCTTAGCGATAGCGGGAGGGCAGGTAGATACGCAGTATTTT | CASSLAIAGGQVDTQYF
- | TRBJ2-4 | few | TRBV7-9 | TGTGCCAGCAGCTTAGCGGGAGCCAAAAACATTCAGTACTTC | CASSLAGAKNIQYF
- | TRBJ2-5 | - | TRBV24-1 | TGTGCCACCTCAACGGGGAGTAGGGTCGTTAGGGAGACCCAGTACTTC | CATSTGSRVVRETQYF
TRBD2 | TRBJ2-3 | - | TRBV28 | TGTGCCAGCAGTTTTGCGGGGGGGCCAGACTTATACACAGATACGCAGTATTTT | CASSFAGGPDLYTDTQYF
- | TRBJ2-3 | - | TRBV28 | TGTGCCAGCAGTTTCCAGGGGGGGGGTAGGGAGGGCCTCACAGATACGCAGTATTTT | CASSFQGGGREGLTDTQYF
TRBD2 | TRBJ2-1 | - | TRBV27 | TGTGCCAGCAGTTTCCACCTTAGCGGGAGGGTTAACAATGAGCAGTTCTTC | CASSFHLSGRVNNEQFF
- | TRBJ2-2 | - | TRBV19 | TGTGCCAGTAGTTTCGGGGGAGCACCGAACACCGGGGAGCTGTTTTTT | CASSFGGAPNTGELFF
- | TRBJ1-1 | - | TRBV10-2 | TGCGCCAGCGGAAGGAACAGGGACCGGAACACTGAAGCTTTCTTT | CASGRNRDRNTEAFF
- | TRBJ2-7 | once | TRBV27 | TGTGCCAGCAGTCGGCAACACTCCTACGAGCAGTACTTC | CASSRQHSYEQYF
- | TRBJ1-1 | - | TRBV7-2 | TGTGCCAGCAGCTTTGAAGAGGGGACTCCCGCTTTCTTT | CASSFEEGTPAFF
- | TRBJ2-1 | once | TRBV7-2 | TGTGCCAGCAGCACGGGGACTTACAATGAGCAGTTCTTC | CASSTGTYNEQFF
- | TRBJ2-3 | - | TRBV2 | TGTGCCAGCGGGGCAAGCAGGGCAGATACGCAGTATTTT | CASGASRADTQYF
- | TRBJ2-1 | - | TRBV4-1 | TGCGCCAGCAGCCAAGATCCGAGCGGAAACTACAATGAGCAGTTCTTC | CASSQDPSGNYNEQFF
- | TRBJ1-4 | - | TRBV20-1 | TGCAGTGCTAGAGGGGCGCAGGTCTGGGAAAAACTGTTTTTT | CSARGAQVWEKLFF
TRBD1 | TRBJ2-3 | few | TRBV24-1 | TGTGCCACCAGTCCTAGGGACAGGGGGGGCGCAGATACGCAGTATTTT | CATSPRDRGGADTQYF
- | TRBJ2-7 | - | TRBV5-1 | TGCGCCAGCAGCTTGGGTGGGTCCTTTTCTGTCGAGCAGTACTTC | CASSLGGSFSVEQYF
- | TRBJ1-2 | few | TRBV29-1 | TGCAGCGTTGATCGGGGGAGGAGTGGCTACACCTTC | CSVDRGRSGYTF
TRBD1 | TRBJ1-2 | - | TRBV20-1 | TGCAGTGCTAGAGACCGGACAGGGGATGATGGCTACACCTTC | CSARDRTGDDGYTF
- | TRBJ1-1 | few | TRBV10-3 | TGTGCCATCAGTGATCTTAAGGGAGGCACTGAAGCTTTCTTT | CAISDLKGGTEAFF
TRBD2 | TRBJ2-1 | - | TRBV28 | TGTGCCAGCACCTGGGGTGGGACTAGGGGCAATGAGCAGTTCTTC | CASTWGGTRGNEQFF
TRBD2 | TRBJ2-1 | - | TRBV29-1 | TGCAGCGTTGACCCCCGACTAGCGCGATATGGTGGGAATGAGCAGTTCTTC | CSVDPRLARYGGNEQFF
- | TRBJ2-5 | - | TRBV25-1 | TGTGCCAGCAGTGAATATATTCCAGACGAGTACCAAGAGACCCAGTACTTC | CASSEYIPDEYQETQYF
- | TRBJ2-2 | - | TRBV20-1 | TGCAGTGCTCCACGACAGGCTACCGGGGAGCTGTTTTTT | CSAPRQATGELFF